This T cell receptor (beta chain) was captured in a study of OX40 agonist ivuxolimab in advanced cancers. Notes on the study in general: By week 6 at 0.1 to 3.0 mg/kg, blood CD4+ and CD8+ T cells had expanded clonally. At 0.1-3.0 mg/kg, partial responders had clonal expansion among the lowest observed.

For this clone: What it binds is unknown.

Germline-derived CDR1 and CDR2 are SGHTA and FQGNSA. The J segment lost 2 bases and the V segment lost 1 base, leaving 10 bases of the junction unmatched. CDR3 length: 18 amino acids. Profiled with immunoSEQ multiplex PCR; TCRdb holds only in-frame clones, not every one. The top ten clones hold approximately 7% of a sample with about 80,000 clones, about 86% of them seen once. Blood was sampled at baseline, cycle 4 day 1, and cycle 7 day 1. The source of this sequence is an adult with an advanced solid tumor such as melanoma, head and neck, liver or kidney cancer. The specimen comprised CD4+ or CD8+ T cells sorted from blood, sampled in a trial of the OX40 agonist ivuxolimab. The gene calls are TRBV7-2 and TRBJ2-3, with 9 bases fitting TRBD2. CDR3 in DNA: TGTGCCAGCAGCTTAGTCTCCTTTAGCGGGGGCAACACAGATACGCAGTATTTT. Its translation: CASSLVSFSGGNTDTQYF.